This note documents a single T cell receptor beta chain sequence. Its antigen is not known. A J-beta primer mix and a sample-barcoded 5' primer were used in a second PCR of roughly 7 to 12 cycles. A single record per CDR3 protein comes from TCRdb applying MiXCR to the 5' RACE reads. The repertoire holds 500,000 to 550,000 distinct CDR3 sequences, with more than 20% as singletons. Germline CDR1 reads SGHTA; CDR2 reads FQGNSA. CDR3 length equals 15 residues. V lost 3 bases to trimming and J lost 0 bases, with 9 bases between them. These data come from a study of blood T cells in healthy people across ages. Regarding the study as a whole: Naive CD4+ cell counts and diversity both ran higher in long-lived than in aged donors.

A further study also used this sample, focusing on T cells of mothers and their children. That work states: Each child contributed several million TCR beta CDR3 reads, while each mother contributed over 8.5 million. Related and unrelated pairs show TCR recombination output that thymic selection shapes similarly.

The sequencing input was blood. The clonotype originates from a boy between 5 and 17 years old in good health. The chain couples TRBV7-2 to TRBJ2-1; possibly TRBD2 for D (5 bases). For the CDR3, the DNA is TGTGCCAGCAGCTTGGACTTAAGCTCCTACAATGAGCAGTTCTTC. The encoded protein is CASSLDLSSYNEQFF.